This T cell receptor beta chain was identified in a study of cytomegalovirus exposure and HLA in healthy donors. Germline CDR1 reads LNHDA; CDR2 reads SQIVND (reference sequence). This CDR3 contains 15 residues. With V trimmed by 10 bases and J by 4 bases, 13 bases remained unmatched. The PCR was carried out with 60 Vbeta primers and 13 Jbeta primers. The repertoire was sequenced with immunoSEQ multiplex PCR; TCRdb's copy has only in-frame clones and lacks some. Its listing shows around 65,000 clones. The sequence derives from a man aged 25 to 40 in good health and CMV-seropositive. Sequenced: PBMCs. The rearrangement links TRBV19 to TRBJ2-5; 9 bases map to TRBD2. This CDR3 reads CATSNLAGWRETQYF. CDR3 coding DNA: TGTGCCACCAGTAACCTAGCGGGATGGAGAGAGACCCAGTACTTC.